The 28 T cell receptor beta chains below come from one sample, sequenced in a study of spatial heterogeneity in lung cancer. TCRdb re-called the 5' RACE reads with MiXCR, one entry per CDR3 protein. Of thousands of distinct CDR3 sequences listed, about 29% are singletons. Specified time point: sample taken at primary tumor resection. Frozen PBMC, nontumor lung or tumor provided whole RNA, which was sequenced unsorted. The source material was PBMCs, sampled at surgery. Receptors originate from a female donor with early-stage non-small cell lung cancer.

For this clonotype: Within a library made for alpha chains, this beta chain is off target, and its count is uninformative. This rearrangement joins TRBV29-1 to TRBJ2-7; weak D call: TRBD2 (5 bases). Germline V gives CDR1 SQVTM, CDR2 ANQGSEA. The CDR3 runs 17 residues. V was cut by 4 bases and J by 1 base, with 23 bases left in between. This CDR3 is CSVADSVRSGWSYEQYF. CDR3 sequence (DNA): TGCAGCGTTGCGGATAGCGTAAGGTCTGGCTGGTCCTACGAGCAGTACTTC.

Comments on this clonotype: Because the library targeted alpha chains, this beta chain is an off-target read whose size means little. This chain links TRBV7-2 with TRBJ2-3, with D uncertain. The V gene's germline CDR1 is SGHTA and CDR2 FQGNSA. CDR3 size: 13 residues. V lost 5 bases, J lost 1 base, and 7 bases lay in between. CDR3 protein: CASSAPGTDTQYF. The CDR3 DNA is TGTGCCAGCAGCGCCCCGGGCACAGATACGCAGTATTTT.

Worth noting for this clonotype: This beta chain is an off-target read within a library intended for alpha chains, so its frequency means little. The V and J genes are TRBV7-2 and TRBJ2-2; D is unresolved. The CDR3 contains 16 residues. Between the trimmed V and J ends, which lost 5 bases and 6 bases, there was a span of 19 bases. Germline-derived CDR1 and CDR2 are SGHTA and FQGNSA. CDR3 protein: CASSRRFLMGAGELFF. In nucleotides, the CDR3 is TGTGCCAGCAGCCGAAGGTTCCTAATGGGTGCCGGGGAGCTGTTTTTT. Full variable domain (remainder filled in from reference TRBV7-2 and TRBJ2-2): GAGVSQSPSNKVTEKGKDVELRCDPISGHTALYWYRQSLGQGLEFLIYFQGNSAPDKSGLPSDRFSAERTGGSVSTLTIQRTQQEDSAVYLCASSRRFLMGAGELFFGEGSRLTVL.

This clonotype was found once. The size of this beta chain means little, since it is a stray read in a library made for alpha chains. This CDR3 reads CASRANTDTQYF. CDR3 nucleotide sequence: TGTGCCAGCAGAGCTAACACAGATACGCAGTATTTT. The rearrangement uses TRBV12-3 or TRBV12-4 and TRBJ2-3, with D hard to call. Trimming stripped 6 bases from V and 2 bases from J, with 6 bases between. The CDR3 covers 12 residues.

About this clonotype: The library was prepared for alpha chains; this beta chain is a stray read, so its frequency means little. J is TRBJ2-2 and V is TRBV20-1; no definite D call. Deletions cut 1 base from V and 9 bases from J, with 6 bases between. CDR1 and CDR2 from the germline V gene are DFQATT and SNEGSKA (reference sequence). The CDR3 covers 11 residues. For the CDR3, the DNA is TGCAGTGCTAGAGTATCTAGGGAGCTGTTTTTT. The encoded protein is CSARVSRELFF.

As regards this clonotype: A library made for alpha chains picked up this beta chain off target, so its size means little. The CDR3 DNA is TGTGCCAGCAGCTTATCGCTAGCGGGAGTACGGACCGGGGAGCTGTTTTTT. This gives the protein CASSLSLAGVRTGELFF. The chain couples TRBV5-4 to TRBJ2-2; 10 bases match TRBD2. V lost 2 bases, J lost 5 bases, and 9 bases stayed unmatched. The germline V gene has CDR1 SGHNT and CDR2 YYREEE (reference sequence). The CDR3 covers 17 residues.

A note on this clonotype: This beta chain came through as a stray read in a library set up for alpha chains, and its size says little. The rearrangement joins TRBV7-9 to TRBJ2-2; D is perhaps TRBD1 (6 bases). CDR3 length: 15 amino acids. Trimming took off 2 bases at V and 3 bases at J, with 10 bases between the two ends. Germline V CDR1 and CDR2: SEHNR, FQNEAQ (reference sequence). CDR3 sequence: CASSLTGSDTGELFF. The CDR3 nucleotides are TGTGCCAGCAGCTTAACAGGGTCGGACACCGGGGAGCTGTTTTTT.

Concerning this clonotype: For a library built for alpha chains, this beta chain is a stray read; little rests on its size. The V and J genes are TRBV29-1 and TRBJ2-1; maybe TRBD2 (6 bases). The CDR3 runs to 15 residues. Germline CDR1 SQVTM, CDR2 ANQGSEA. Trimming removed 4 bases from V and 0 bases from J, with 13 bases in between. CDR3 DNA: TGCAGCGTTGTATGGGGACTGAGCTCCTACAATGAGCAGTTCTTC. Translating gives CSVVWGLSSYNEQFF.

A few counts support this clonotype. This beta chain turned up in a library designed for alpha chains; as an off-target read, its abundance says little. CDR3 sequence reads: CASSSSRGWGCGEQFF. The CDR3 bases are TGTGCCAGCAGCTCTTCACGGGGGTGGGGTTGCGGTGAGCAGTTCTTC. This sequence joins TRBV9 and TRBJ2-1, with a possible D match to TRBD2 (6 bases). The CDR3 runs 16 residues. Germline V gives CDR1 SGDLS, CDR2 YYNGEE. V was pared by 4 bases and J by 9 bases, with 23 bases between.

Of note for this clonotype: A library made for alpha chains picked up this beta chain off target, so its size means little. The chain carries TRBV2 and TRBJ2-7; 15 nucleotides line up with TRBD2. CDR1 and CDR2 (germline): SNHLY, FYNNEI. CDR3 length: 15 amino acids. Trimming cost V 7 bases and J 5 bases; bases outside gene matches: 6. This chain's CDR3 is CASMGLAGGRNEQYF. The CDR3 nucleotides are TGTGCCAGCATGGGACTAGCGGGAGGCAGAAACGAGCAGTACTTC.

As regards this clonotype: This beta chain slipped into a library made for alpha chains as a stray read, so its size is not meaningful. The chain carries TRBV12-3 or TRBV12-4 and TRBJ2-1, with 12 positions matching TRBD1. CDR3 size: 15 residues. The V gene end was trimmed by 5 bases and the J gene end by 7 bases; junction bases not matched to a gene: 6. CDR3 in amino acids: CASSLGTGGKNEQFF. CDR3 bases: TGTGCCAGCAGTCTCGGGACAGGGGGCAAAAATGAGCAGTTCTTC.

In this sample, this clonotype turned up once. This beta chain turned up in a library designed for alpha chains; as an off-target read, its abundance says little. V usage is TRBV7-9 and J usage is TRBJ2-7; the match to TRBD2 covers 11 bases. The J segment lost 6 bases and the V segment lost 2 bases, leaving 15 bases of the junction unmatched. The length of the CDR3 is 18 residues. From germline, CDR1 is SEHNR and CDR2 FQNEAQ (reference sequence). This CDR3 is CASSLRLLLTSGRTEQYF. CDR3 DNA sequence: TGTGCCAGCAGCTTACGGCTTCTCCTCACTAGCGGGAGAACCGAGCAGTACTTC.

A word on this clonotype: A library prepared for alpha chains yielded this beta chain as an off-target read; its size is of little meaning. CDR3 amino acids: CASSPGTGYGSGELFF. The CDR3, as DNA: TGTGCCAGCAGCCCGGGGACAGGGTATGGATCCGGGGAGCTGTTTTTT. The V gene is TRBV11-2, the J gene TRBJ2-2, with 9 bases matching TRBD1. The CDR3 is 16 residues long. The V gene's germline CDR1 is SGHAT and CDR2 FQNNGV. The trim removed 5 bases at V and 6 bases at J, leaving 10 bases unmatched. Full variable domain (outside the CDR3, taken from reference TRBV11-2 and TRBJ2-2): EAGVAQSPRYKIIEKRQSVAFWCNPISGHATLYWYQQILGQGPKLLIQFQNNGVVDDSQLPKDRFSAERLKGVDSTLKIQPAKLEDSAVYLCASSPGTGYGSGELFFGEGSRLTVL.

About this clonotype: This beta chain appears as a stray read in a library generated for alpha chains; its size is not informative. The chain carries TRBV27 and TRBJ2-2; D is tentatively TRBD1 or TRBD2 (6 bases each). The CDR3 has 16 residues. In germline, CDR1 is MNHEY, CDR2 SMNVEV (reference sequence). V lost 1 base to trimming and J lost 0 bases, with 9 bases between them. The CDR3 DNA reads as TGTGCCAGCAGTTTATACGGGGGCGCGAACACCGGGGAGCTGTTTTTT. Amino acid sequence: CASSLYGGANTGELFF.

By share, this clonotype counts as medium-sized (0.01 to 0.1%). A library prepared for alpha chains yielded this beta chain as an off-target read; its size is of little meaning. V is TRBV7-3 and J is TRBJ2-3, with 10 bases identical to TRBD2. The V gene's germline CDR1 is SGHTA and CDR2 FQGTGA. Unmatched junction bases numbered 16, after V lost 3 bases and J lost 1 base. The CDR3 is 20 residues long. This CDR3 reads CASSFSSLFGAGGRTDTQYF. The CDR3 coding sequence is TGTGCCAGCAGCTTTTCTTCTCTCTTCGGAGCGGGAGGGCGCACAGATACGCAGTATTTT.

As for this clonotype: A library prepared for alpha chains yielded this beta chain as an off-target read; its size is of little meaning. The rearrangement links TRBV15 to TRBJ2-1, with 14 bases lining up with TRBD2. Trimming removed 6 bases from V and 5 bases from J; junction bases left unmatched: 6. The CDR3 is 16 residues long. The germline V gene encodes CDR1 LNHNV and CDR2 YYDKDF (reference sequence). The DNA for the CDR3 is TGTGCCACCAGTTTAGGACTAGCGGGAGGCGACAATGAGCAGTTCTTC. Protein product: CATSLGLAGGDNEQFF.

Comment on this clonotype: The library was built for alpha chains, so this beta chain is an off-target read and its size means little. The chain joins TRBV20-1 to TRBJ1-5, with D possibly TRBD1 on 6 matching bases. Germline V gene data show CDR1 as DFQATT and CDR2 as SNEGSKA (reference sequence). With 6 bases removed from V and 6 bases from J, the gap between germline ends came to 15 bases. The CDR3 has 13 residues. The CDR3: CSARAGAGQPQHF. The CDR3 region has the DNA TGCAGTGCGAGGGCAGGGGCGGGTCAGCCCCAGCATTTT.

On this clonotype: Because the library targeted alpha chains, this beta chain is an off-target read whose size means little. This chain links TRBV25-1 with TRBJ2-7; D not resolved. Germline CDR1 reads MGHDK; CDR2 reads SYGVNS. V dropped 0 bases and J dropped 3 bases, with 3 bases sitting between them. CDR3 length: 12 amino acids. The CDR3: CASSEYYYEQYF. CDR3 nucleotide sequence: TGTGCCAGCAGTGAATATTACTACGAGCAGTACTTC.

There are a few counts of this clonotype. Since it is a stray read in a library aimed at alpha chains, this beta chain has a size that is not meaningful. The V call is TRBV9, the J call TRBJ2-6; D gene ambiguous. Trimming removed 1 base from V and 4 bases from J, with 9 bases in between. There are 15 residues in the CDR3. Germline CDR1 is SGDLS and CDR2 is YYNGEE. CDR3 nucleotide sequence: TGTGCCAGCAGCGTACGACAATCAGGGGCCAACGTCCTGACTTTC. Its translation is CASSVRQSGANVLTF.

This clonotype has only one observation. As an off-target read in a library built for alpha chains, this beta chain has a frequency of little significance. V gene TRBV2 combines with J gene TRBJ1-1; D gene uncertain. The germline V gene encodes CDR1 SNHLY and CDR2 FYNNEI. The CDR3 is made up of 11 amino acids. Trimming removed 8 bases at V and 5 bases at J, with 9 bases between. This CDR3 reads CASQLGTEAFF. The CDR3 DNA reads TGTGCCAGCCAGCTCGGAACTGAAGCTTTCTTT.

Turning to this clonotype: Since it is a stray read in a library aimed at alpha chains, this beta chain has a size that is not meaningful. The V call is TRBV28, the J call TRBJ2-2, with unresolved D. Germline CDR1 is MDHEN and CDR2 is SYDVKM. V was shortened by 2 bases and J by 0 bases, with 4 bases between the two germline ends. The CDR3 is made up of 14 amino acids. CDR3 protein: CASSLGTNTGELFF. The CDR3, as DNA: TGTGCCAGCAGTTTAGGAACGAACACCGGGGAGCTGTTTTTT.

This clonotype is termed medium-sized. This beta chain came through as a stray read in a library set up for alpha chains, and its size says little. The J gene is TRBJ1-5, the V gene TRBV27; the D is unclear. The V and J ends lost 7 bases and 0 bases respectively, with 10 bases between them. The germline V gene encodes CDR1 MNHEY and CDR2 SMNVEV (reference sequence). The CDR3 length is 14 residues. For the CDR3, the DNA is TGTGCCAGCATGGCCTGGGGTAGCAATCAGCCCCAGCATTTT. This sequence encodes CASMAWGSNQPQHF.

As concerns this clonotype: This beta chain is a stray read from a library made for alpha chains; its abundance is not meaningful. This sequence joins TRBV3-1 and TRBJ2-5, with D unclear. Trimming left V 2 bases short and J 4 bases short, with 2 bases between. The length of the CDR3 is 11 residues. Germline values: CDR1 LGHDT, CDR2 YNNKEL (reference sequence). CDR3 in amino acids: CASSQLETQYF. CDR3 nucleotide sequence: TGTGCCAGCAGCCAACTAGAGACCCAGTACTTC.

Notes on this clonotype: A library prepared for alpha chains yielded this beta chain as an off-target read; its size is of little meaning. The V and J genes are TRBV6-2 or TRBV6-3 and TRBJ2-3; unclear D gene. The CDR3 length is 11 residues. V was shortened by 5 bases and J by 6 bases, with 6 bases between the two germline ends. CDR1 is MNHEY and CDR2 is SVGEGT in the germline V gene. In nucleotides, the CDR3 is TGTGCCAGCAGTCAAGGGGATACGCAGTATTTT. It specifies CASSQGDTQYF.

By proportion, this clonotype is medium-sized. The library was designed around alpha chains, so this beta chain is a stray read whose abundance carries little weight. This chain connects TRBV10-3 to TRBJ2-2; D is unresolved. Trimming removed 4 bases at V and 0 bases at J, with 6 bases between. The CDR3 sequence is 14 residues long. Germline V gene lookup returns CDR1 ENHRY and CDR2 SYGVKD. CDR3 residues: CAISARSNTGELFF. As DNA, the CDR3 is TGTGCCATCAGTGCCAGGTCGAACACCGGGGAGCTGTTTTTT.

The sample holds a few counts of this clonotype. The library was prepared for alpha chains; this beta chain is a stray read, so its frequency means little. This chain connects TRBV7-9 to TRBJ2-2; TRBD2 might be the D (5 bases). CDR3 length: 17 residues. Between the trimmed V and J ends, which lost 5 bases and 3 bases, there was a span of 19 bases. Per germline, CDR1 SEHNR and CDR2 FQNEAQ (reference sequence). The DNA for the CDR3 is TGTGCCAGCAGCCCGGGGTCCGGACTGAGATACACCGGGGAGCTGTTTTTT. Its translation: CASSPGSGLRYTGELFF.

Comment on this clonotype: This beta chain came through as a stray read in a library set up for alpha chains, and its size says little. J is TRBJ2-1 and V is TRBV4-1, with D uncertain. Germline V CDR1 and CDR2: MGHRA, YSYEKL. This CDR3 region has 13 residues. V was cut by 1 base and J by 9 bases, with 10 bases left in between. CDR3 nucleotides: TGCGCCAGCAGCCAAGGAGTATATGGTGAGCAGTTCTTC. This translates into CASSQGVYGEQFF.

Notes on this clonotype: This beta chain is off target for a library built for alpha chains, so its abundance means little. This rearrangement joins TRBV10-1 to TRBJ2-6, with D uncertain. Germline CDR1 WNHNN, CDR2 SYGVQD (reference sequence). Trimming left V 8 bases short and J 1 base short, with 6 bases between. The CDR3 loop spans 13 amino acids. The CDR3 DNA reads as TGCGCCAGCTCCCAGTCTGGGGCCAACGTCCTGACTTTC. This translates into CASSQSGANVLTF.